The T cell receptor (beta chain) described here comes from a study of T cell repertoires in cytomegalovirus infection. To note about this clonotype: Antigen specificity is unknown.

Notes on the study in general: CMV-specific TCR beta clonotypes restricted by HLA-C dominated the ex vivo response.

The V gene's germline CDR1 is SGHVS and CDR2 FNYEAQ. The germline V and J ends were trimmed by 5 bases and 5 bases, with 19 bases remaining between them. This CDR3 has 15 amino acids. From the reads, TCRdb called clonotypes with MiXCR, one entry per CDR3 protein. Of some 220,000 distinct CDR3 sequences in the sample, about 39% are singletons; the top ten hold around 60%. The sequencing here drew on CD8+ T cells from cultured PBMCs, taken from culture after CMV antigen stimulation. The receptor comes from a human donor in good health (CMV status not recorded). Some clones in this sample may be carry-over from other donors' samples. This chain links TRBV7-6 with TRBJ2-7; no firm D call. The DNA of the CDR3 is TGTGCCAGCAGCCCCAGCCCCGGGTGGTCCGACGAGCAGTACTTC. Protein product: CASSPSPGWSDEQYF.